Shown below are 24 T cell receptor beta chains from a single sample sequenced in a study of blood T cell repertoires in COVID-19. The data were produced by immunoSEQ multiplex PCR, yet TCRdb's version contains in-frame clones alone and is incomplete. Among approximately 300,000 clones, 87% were seen once, and the ten largest hold about 2%. Source material: peripheral blood. All receptors derive from a woman aged 45-65 years who had recovered from COVID-19.

V gene TRBV19 combines with J gene TRBJ1-3; 7 bases are shared with TRBD1. This CDR3 contains 16 residues. Per the germline V gene, CDR1 is LNHDA and CDR2 is SQIVND (reference sequence). J gave up 0 bases and V 8 bases, and 10 bases lay outside the gene matches. The CDR3 DNA sequence: TGTGCCAGTCTGCCTGGGACAGCACTCTCTGGAAACACCATATATTTT. Its protein product is CASLPGTALSGNTIYF.

This chain connects TRBV5-1 to TRBJ2-3; possible D gene TRBD1, 6 bases. Germline V gene lookup returns CDR1 SGHRS and CDR2 YFSETQ. The V and J ends lost 6 bases and 2 bases respectively, with 19 bases between them. The CDR3 extends over 16 amino acids. CDR3: CASTDSWDTPTDTQYF. The CDR3 DNA follows: TGCGCCAGCACCGATTCCTGGGACACCCCCACAGATACGCAGTATTTT.

In DNA form, the CDR3 reads TGTGCCAGCAGTTACTCGAGGACTAGCGGGAGCGGTGAGCAGTTCTTC. It codes for CASSYSRTSGSGEQFF. The gene calls are TRBV6-6 and TRBJ2-1, with 13 bases identical to TRBD2. CDR3 size: 16 residues. Germline values: CDR1 MNHNY, CDR2 SVGAGI (reference sequence). V shed 0 bases and J 9 bases; nucleotides not matched to a gene: 5.

This clone was observed a single time. V and J are TRBV5-1 and TRBJ1-1; no reliable D call. Germline V gene data show CDR1 as SGHRS and CDR2 as YFSETQ. V lost 1 base to trimming and J lost 0 bases, with 13 bases between them. CDR3 length: 16 residues. The CDR3 here is CASSLRSGGMNTEAFF. The CDR3 coding sequence is TGCGCCAGCAGCTTGAGGTCTGGCGGTATGAACACTGAAGCTTTCTTT.

This clone appeared a single time. The chain is built from TRBV3-1 (or the pseudogene TRBV3-2) and TRBJ1-2; possible D gene TRBD1, 6 bases. The CDR3 has 14 residues. CDR1 is LGHDT, CDR2 YNNKEL, per germline (reference sequence). V dropped 6 bases and J dropped 7 bases, with 18 bases sitting between them. The CDR3 sequence is CASREDSPLGGYTF. The CDR3 nucleotides read TGTGCCAGCAGGGAGGACAGTCCCCTGGGTGGCTACACCTTC.

This clone appeared once. This sequence joins TRBV6-6 and TRBJ1-1; 9 bases match TRBD1. Germline V gene sequence: CDR1 MNHNY, CDR2 SVGAGI (reference sequence). There are 15 residues in the CDR3. With 6 bases clipped from V and 4 bases from J, the junction kept 9 bases outside the gene matches. DNA of the CDR3: TGTGCCAGCAGCGTACCTGGACAGGGGTCCACTGAAGCTTTCTTT. As protein: CASSVPGQGSTEAFF.

This clone was detected once. V gene TRBV7-2 combines with J gene TRBJ1-2, with 9 bases matching TRBD1. This CDR3 comprises 14 residues. The J segment lost 5 bases and the V segment lost 5 bases, leaving 6 bases of the junction unmatched. CDR1 and CDR2 from the germline V gene are SGHTA and FQGNSA. CDR3 bases: TGTGCCAGCAGCCGGGACAGGGAGGGATATGGCTACACCTTC. Its translation is CASSRDREGYGYTF.

The chain recombines TRBV7-9 with TRBJ2-7; TRBD1 aligns across 7 bases. Germline V gives CDR1 SEHNR, CDR2 FQNEAQ (reference sequence). Losses at the gene ends were 5 bases for V and 4 bases for J; bases not matched to a gene: 11. The CDR3 extends over 15 amino acids. The CDR3 loop reads CASSAPGQSLYEQYF. DNA of the CDR3: TGTGCCAGCAGCGCACCGGGACAGTCTTTATACGAGCAGTACTTC.

The V and J genes are TRBV30 and TRBJ2-5, with 12 bases fitting TRBD2. The CDR3 consists of 16 residues. V shed 6 bases and J 5 bases; nucleotides not matched to a gene: 13. Germline assignment: CDR1 GTSNPN and CDR2 SVGIG (reference sequence). The CDR3 nucleotides read TGTGCCTGCACCGGACTAGCGGGATCCTTGGGGGAGACCCAGTACTTC. Encoded protein: CACTGLAGSLGETQYF.

The V gene is TRBV19, the J gene TRBJ2-1; 7 nucleotides align to TRBD1. This CDR3 contains 12 residues. With 9 bases clipped from V and 6 bases from J, the junction kept 5 bases outside the gene matches. Germline lookup yields CDR1 LNHDA and CDR2 SQIVND (reference sequence). The CDR3 DNA sequence: TGTGCCAGCAAGGGACAGATCAATGAGCAGTTCTTC. Encoded protein: CASKGQINEQFF.

This clone was seen only once. The rearrangement uses TRBV3-1 (or the pseudogene TRBV3-2) and TRBJ1-5; D gene ambiguous. The CDR3 is 15 amino acids. The germline V and J ends were trimmed by 5 bases and 3 bases, with 14 bases remaining between them. Germline V gene lookup returns CDR1 LGHDT and CDR2 YNNKEL (reference sequence). In DNA, the CDR3 is TGTGCCAGCAGCTCCTCTGTTCGGGACAATCAGCCCCAGCATTTT. Protein sequence: CASSSSVRDNQPQHF.

The rearrangement links TRBV6-5 to TRBJ2-5, with 9 bases fitting TRBD1. V was clipped by 7 bases and J by 3 bases; unmatched bases: 6. Germline values: CDR1 MNHEY, CDR2 SVGAGI. This CDR3 comprises 14 residues. CDR3 bases: TGTGCCAGCAACGTACAGGGGGCCAAAGAGACCCAGTACTTC. Protein product: CASNVQGAKETQYF.

The chain links TRBV13 to TRBJ2-3; D is undetermined. Trimming pared 5 bases from V and 1 base from J, leaving 13 bases between. Germline CDR1 is PRHDT and CDR2 is FYEKMQ (reference sequence). CDR3 length: 15 residues. The CDR3 coding sequence is TGTGCCAGCAGCCCTAATGGTTTGGGCACAGATACGCAGTATTTT. Translated: CASSPNGLGTDTQYF.

This chain links TRBV28 with TRBJ1-2; 11 bases map to TRBD1. Unmatched junction bases numbered 8, after V lost 3 bases and J lost 8 bases. The CDR3 totals 15 residues. Germline loops: CDR1 MDHEN, CDR2 SYDVKM. The CDR3 protein is CASSFLGQGARGYTF. The CDR3 nucleotides read TGTGCCAGCAGTTTCCTAGGACAGGGGGCGCGGGGCTACACCTTC.

The J gene is TRBJ2-7, the V gene TRBV15, with D tentatively TRBD2 (5 bases). Trimming pared 3 bases from V and 9 bases from J, leaving 18 bases between. Germline loops: CDR1 LNHNV, CDR2 YYDKDF (reference sequence). This CDR3 is built from 14 residues. The CDR3 here is CATSRGPSEGRQYF. Written as DNA, the CDR3 is TGTGCCACCAGCAGGGGTCCCTCCGAGGGCCGGCAGTACTTC.

This rearrangement joins TRBV2 to TRBJ2-5; TRBD2 aligns across 8 bases. Trimming at V came to 5 bases and at J to 5 bases, leaving 10 bases not matched to a gene. CDR3 size: 15 residues. Looked up from germline, CDR1 is SNHLY and CDR2 is FYNNEI. The CDR3 DNA follows: TGTGCCAGCAGTTCCGCCGGGACTAGTGATGAGACCCAGTACTTC. Residues: CASSSAGTSDETQYF.

The V and J genes are TRBV23-1 and TRBJ2-7; 10 nucleotides align to TRBD1. TRBV23-1 is treated as an ORF (open reading frame) with a function not yet certain. The CDR3 totals 18 residues. V trimming: 7 bases; J trimming: 2 bases; junction bases outside the gene matches: 17. CDR3 amino acids: CASNQSRKGQGDPYEQYF. In DNA form, the CDR3 reads TGCGCCAGCAACCAATCGAGAAAAGGACAGGGGGACCCCTACGAGCAGTACTTC.

The chain joins TRBV6-5 to TRBJ2-1; the D is unclear. The CDR3 has 15 amino acids. With 1 base removed from V and 2 bases from J, the gap between germline ends came to 9 bases. Per germline, CDR1 MNHEY and CDR2 SVGAGI. The CDR3 DNA reads TGTGCCAGCAGTTACTACCCAGCGACCTACAATGAGCAGTTCTTC. Encoded protein: CASSYYPATYNEQFF.

The V and J genes are TRBV5-1 and TRBJ1-2; the match to TRBD1 covers 7 bases. Per germline, CDR1 SGHRS and CDR2 YFSETQ. J gave up 0 bases and V 4 bases, and 6 bases lay outside the gene matches. The CDR3 extends over 15 amino acids. CDR3 protein: CASSPQGQTNYGYTF. CDR3 sequence (DNA): TGCGCCAGCAGCCCACAGGGACAGACTAACTATGGCTACACCTTC.

The rearrangement uses TRBV3-1 (or the pseudogene TRBV3-2) and TRBJ2-1; 9 bases line up with TRBD1. Germline lookup yields CDR1 LGHDT and CDR2 YNNKEL (reference sequence). The CDR3 sequence is 17 residues long. V lost 2 bases, J lost 0 bases, and 5 bases stayed unmatched. CDR3 DNA: TGTGCCAGCAGCCAACCCCGGGACAGGGACTCCTACAATGAGCAGTTCTTC. It specifies CASSQPRDRDSYNEQFF.

The chain has TRBV5-5 and TRBJ2-2; 11 bases fit TRBD2. This CDR3 is built from 18 residues. J gave up 4 bases and V 5 bases, and 13 bases lay outside the gene matches. Germline V gives CDR1 SGHKS, CDR2 YYEKEE (reference sequence). DNA of the CDR3: TGTGCCAGCAGGTCCACTAGCGGGAGAAAGGGTGGCACCGGGGAGCTGTTTTTT. It codes for CASRSTSGRKGGTGELFF.

J is TRBJ1-1 and V is TRBV11-3; maybe TRBD1 (5 bases). The germline V gene has CDR1 SGHNT and CDR2 YENEEA. Trimming took off 3 bases at V and 0 bases at J, with 8 bases between the two ends. This CDR3 has 14 amino acids. CDR3 sequence (DNA): TGTGCCAGCAGCTTGGGGGGGGTGAACACTGAAGCTTTCTTT. Translated, it gives CASSLGGVNTEAFF.

The chain links TRBV6-1 to TRBJ2-4, with 13 bases aligning to TRBD2. This CDR3 has 17 amino acids. J was trimmed by 1 base and V by 3 bases; bases with no gene match: 3. Germline-derived CDR1 and CDR2 are MNHNS and SASEGT. In DNA form, the CDR3 reads TGTGCCAGCAGTGAGGGGACTAGCGGGATGGCCAAAAACATTCAGTACTTC. Protein sequence: CASSEGTSGMAKNIQYF.

The chain links TRBV28 to TRBJ2-7; possibly TRBD1 for D (5 bases). Germline V gene data show CDR1 as MDHEN and CDR2 as SYDVKM. The CDR3 runs to 15 residues. The ends were cut back, 6 bases at V and 7 bases at J, with 22 bases in the middle. Written as DNA, the CDR3 is TGTGCCAGCAGACCACCCGGTGCAGGGCGGTGGGAGCAGTACTTC. It codes for CASRPPGAGRWEQYF.